Following are 8 T cell receptor beta chains from one sample sequenced in a study of blood T cell repertoires in COVID-19 (dated by TCRdb to 2020 to 2022). Libraries were built with the immunoSEQ multiplex PCR assay. The clones in this table, taken by TCRdb from immuneACCESS, are in-frame only. Not every clone is retained; where verified, under half of the shortfall comes from an unresolved V gene, and the cause of the rest is unknown. The table for this sample lists fewer than 65,000 clones; more than 85% of them were counted only once. The ten largest make up about 4% of the sample. Specimen: peripheral blood. The source of these receptors is a man aged 45-60 years with acute or convalescent COVID-19.

The chain joins TRBV10-3 to TRBJ2-2, with D possibly being TRBD1 (6 bases). CDR3 length: 16 residues. Germline CDR1 is ENHRY and CDR2 is SYGVKD. V shed 2 bases and J shed 5 bases, with 15 bases lying between them. The CDR3 nucleotides are TGTGCCATCAGTGAGGGGGTTTCTAGGGGGACCGGGGAGCTGTTTTTT. Translation gives CAISEGVSRGTGELFF.

The chain carries TRBV4-3 and TRBJ1-2; D remains unclear. V dropped 0 bases and J dropped 2 bases, with 7 bases sitting between them. The CDR3 is 14 residues long. From germline, CDR1 is LGHNA and CDR2 YSLEER. CDR3 in amino acids: CASSQELGNYGYTF. CDR3 nucleotide sequence: TGCGCCAGCAGCCAAGAATTGGGCAACTATGGCTACACCTTC.

The sample holds one count of this clone. The V gene is TRBV19, the J gene TRBJ1-3; 9 nucleotides agree with TRBD1. Germline V gives CDR1 LNHDA, CDR2 SQIVND (reference sequence). The trim removed 3 bases at V and 4 bases at J, leaving 4 bases unmatched. The CDR3 totals 15 residues. The CDR3 DNA reads TGTGCCAGTAGTATCGGGACAGGGTCCGGAAACACCATATATTTT. Translating it yields CASSIGTGSGNTIYF.

The chain carries TRBV2 and TRBJ2-7, with TRBD2 matching 7 bases. Trimming removed 7 bases from V and 4 bases from J; junction bases left unmatched: 7. This CDR3 spans 13 amino acids. Germline CDR1 and CDR2: SNHLY and FYNNEI. CDR3 sequence (DNA): TGTGCCAGCACCGGGGGGAATAGTTACGAGCAGTACTTC. This codes for CASTGGNSYEQYF.

This chain joins TRBV19 and TRBJ1-4; 7 nucleotides agree with TRBD1. The germline CDR1 and CDR2 sequences are LNHDA and SQIVND (reference sequence). This CDR3 region has 14 residues. V was clipped by 6 bases and J by 8 bases; unmatched bases: 9. The CDR3 DNA reads as TGTGCCAGTAGGATGGGACAGAGGGAAGAAAAACTGTTTTTT. Translation gives CASRMGQREEKLFF.

The chain employs TRBV30 and TRBJ2-1, with 10 bases matching TRBD2. The CDR3 is made up of 14 amino acids. CDR1 and CDR2 from the germline V gene are GTSNPN and SVGIG (reference sequence). V shed 3 bases and J 7 bases; nucleotides not matched to a gene: 6. CDR3 amino acids: CAWRGLAGENEQFF. CDR3 nucleotides: TGTGCCTGGAGAGGGCTAGCGGGAGAAAATGAGCAGTTCTTC.

This rearrangement joins TRBV10-2 to TRBJ1-2; D unresolved. Germline lookup yields CDR1 WSHSY and CDR2 SAAADI. The CDR3 spans 14 residues. Trimming pared 6 bases from V and 3 bases from J, leaving 14 bases between. CDR3 in amino acids: CASRRKVGDYGYTF. CDR3 bases: TGCGCCAGCAGAAGGAAGGTGGGCGACTATGGCTACACCTTC.

The chain uses TRBV24-1 and TRBJ2-3; 11 bases match TRBD2. J was trimmed by 3 bases and V by 4 bases; bases with no gene match: 5. Germline CDR1 and CDR2: KGHDR and SFDVKD. The CDR3 is 16 residues long. CDR3 region: CATSDRRTSGTDTQYF. The CDR3 DNA is TGTGCCACCAGTGACCGCCGGACTAGCGGGACAGATACGCAGTATTTT.